The rows below give T cell receptor beta chains drawn from one sample of a study of shared clonotypes between healthy human individuals. Repertoires were generated with immunoSEQ multiplex PCR, while TCRdb's copy carries only in-frame clones and drops some. Found here are some 300,000 clones, 73% of them singletons; the top ten hold more than 9%. Sequencing input: memory CD4+ T cells sorted from blood. All receptors come from a man younger than 40 in good health. Both conserved end residues are part of each CDR3. D genes are given only for firm matches. Clone size appears in some rows only: once, few, many, or a class for an expanded clone.

j_gene	v_gene	d_gene	abundance	CDR3aa	CDR3nt
TRBJ1-5	TRBV14	-	-	CASSQGVAQPQHF	TGTGCCAGCAGCCAAGGGGTTGCTCAGCCCCAGCATTTT
TRBJ1-1	TRBV7-9	-	-	CASKLRDFNTEAFF	TGTGCCAGCAAGCTAAGAGATTTTAACACTGAAGCTTTCTTT
TRBJ1-1	TRBV19	-	-	CASSRGYEAFF	TGTGCCAGTAGCCGGGGGTATGAAGCTTTCTTT
TRBJ2-1	TRBV11-3	TRBD2	-	CASSLGLASYNEQFF	TGTGCCAGCAGCTTGGGACTAGCCTCCTACAATGAGCAGTTCTTC
TRBJ2-2	TRBV10-2	-	-	CASTPSANTGELFF	TGCGCCAGCACCCCTAGCGCGAACACCGGGGAGCTGTTTTTT
TRBJ2-7	TRBV6-6	-	once	CASNIQAGISAEQYF	TGTGCCAGCAACATACAGGCGGGTATTTCGGCCGAGCAGTACTTC
TRBJ2-2	TRBV7-2	-	once	CASSLGQANTGELFF	TGTGCCAGCAGCTTAGGGCAGGCGAACACCGGGGAGCTGTTTTTT
TRBJ2-7	TRBV28	-	-	CASIPGGGLILGEQYF	TGTGCCAGCATCCCTGGTGGGGGACTTATTCTTGGGGAGCAGTACTTC
TRBJ1-6	TRBV6-1	TRBD1	-	CASRQDRGYSPLHF	TGTGCCAGCAGACAGGACAGGGGATATTCACCCCTCCACTTT
TRBJ1-3	TRBV4-3	-	-	CASSQNGGWGNTIYF	TGCGCCAGCAGCCAAAATGGTGGTTGGGGAAACACCATATATTTT
TRBJ2-7	TRBV5-5	-	-	CASSFSSYEQYF	TGTGCCAGCAGCTTCTCCTCCTACGAGCAGTACTTC
TRBJ2-2	TRBV18	TRBD1	-	CASSRGQGRTGELFF	TGTGCCAGCTCAAGGGGACAGGGTCGCACCGGGGAGCTGTTTTTT
TRBJ2-2	TRBV19	TRBD1	-	CASSHRTGHGTGELFF	TGTGCCAGTTCACACCGGACAGGGCATGGCACCGGGGAGCTGTTTTTT
TRBJ1-3	TRBV28	-	-	CASHEGGRKGNTIYF	TGTGCCAGCCATGAGGGGGGGAGGAAGGGAAACACCATATATTTT
TRBJ1-1	TRBV5-1	-	-	CASSLQGKMNTEAFF	TGCGCCAGCAGCTTGCAGGGCAAGATGAACACTGAAGCTTTCTTT
TRBJ2-2	TRBV7-8	TRBD1	-	CASSRLGQGDTGELFF	TGTGCCAGCAGCCGATTGGGACAGGGGGACACCGGGGAGCTGTTTTTT
TRBJ2-2	TRBV28	TRBD1	-	CASNRLGTGTATGELFF	TGTGCCAGCAATCGACTAGGGACAGGGACGGCCACCGGGGAGCTGTTTTTT
TRBJ1-5	TRBV29-1	-	many	CSVELGVNQPQHF	TGCAGCGTTGAATTGGGGGTTAATCAGCCCCAGCATTTT
TRBJ1-6	TRBV6-5	-	few	CASSRNGGENSPLHF	TGTGCCAGCAGTCGAAACGGAGGAGAGAATTCACCCCTCCACTTT
TRBJ2-7	TRBV2	-	once	CASSEGGSVGLGEQYF	TGTGCCAGCAGTGAAGGAGGTAGTGTGGGGTTGGGGGAGCAGTACTTC
TRBJ2-1	TRBV6-1	TRBD2	-	CASIRSGRGYNEQFF	TGTGCCAGCATACGAAGCGGGAGGGGGTACAATGAGCAGTTCTTC
TRBJ1-1	TRBV9	-	once	CASSAEEVGNTEAFF	TGTGCCAGCAGCGCGGAAGAGGTGGGGAACACTGAAGCTTTCTTT
TRBJ2-7	TRBV28	-	-	CASSLSGRSSYEQYF	TGTGCCAGCAGTTTGTCAGGCCGGAGCTCCTACGAGCAGTACTTC
TRBJ2-1	TRBV6-1	TRBD2	-	CASSQREGGNEQFF	TGTGCCAGCAGCCAGCGGGAGGGGGGCAATGAGCAGTTCTTC
TRBJ1-4	TRBV5-1	TRBD1	-	CASGSGDRPNEKLFF	TGCGCCAGCGGCTCGGGGGACAGGCCGAATGAAAAACTGTTTTTT
TRBJ2-5	TRBV5-4	-	-	CASSDLKTQYF	TGTGCCAGCAGTGACCTAAAGACCCAGTACTTC
TRBJ2-3	TRBV9	-	-	CASSVGVVSTDTQYF	TGTGCCAGCAGCGTAGGGGTCGTCAGCACAGATACGCAGTATTTT
TRBJ2-1	TRBV6-6	-	-	CASSYSNTGEQFF	TGTGCCAGCAGTTACTCGAATACCGGTGAGCAGTTCTTC
TRBJ1-1	TRBV7-2	TRBD1	-	CASSLEGQGVLGTEAFF	TGTGCCAGCAGCTTGGAAGGACAGGGTGTTTTGGGAACTGAAGCTTTCTTT
TRBJ2-3	TRBV21-1	-	-	CASSPKGGHTQYF	TGTGCCAGCAGCCCGAAGGGCGGACATACGCAGTATTTT
TRBJ1-2	TRBV15	-	few	CATSGSRANYGYTF	TGTGCCACGTCGGGGTCCCGAGCTAACTATGGCTACACCTTC
TRBJ2-3	TRBV5-1	-	few	CASSFTDTQYF	TGCGCCAGCAGCTTCACAGATACGCAGTATTTT
TRBJ2-7	TRBV5-4	-	-	CASSDPGQTRYEQYF	TGTGCCAGCAGCGATCCCGGACAGACTCGCTACGAGCAGTACTTC
TRBJ2-3	TRBV2	TRBD2	-	CASSEGLAGPYTQYF	TGTGCCAGCAGTGAAGGACTAGCGGGTCCTTATACGCAGTATTTT
TRBJ2-3	TRBV5-6	TRBD2	-	CASSLAAGGVADTQYF	TGTGCCAGCAGCTTGGCGGCGGGAGGGGTGGCAGATACGCAGTATTTT
TRBJ2-3	TRBV19	-	-	CASSILPYSTDTQYF	TGTGCCAGTAGTATCCTGCCGTATAGCACAGATACGCAGTATTTT
TRBJ1-3	TRBV15	-	-	CATSDLSAGHSGNTIYF	TGTGCCACCAGTGATTTATCCGCAGGCCACTCTGGAAACACCATATATTTT
TRBJ2-7	TRBV5-1	-	-	CASSPDHPQREQYF	TGCGCCAGCAGCCCGGACCATCCACAGAGAGAGCAGTACTTC
TRBJ1-4	TRBV19	-	few	CASSYGVQANEKLFF	TGTGCCAGTAGTTATGGGGTTCAGGCTAATGAAAAACTGTTTTTT
TRBJ2-4	TRBV28	-	once	CASNHNGWDRENIQYF	TGTGCCAGCAACCACAACGGATGGGACCGTGAAAACATTCAGTACTTC
TRBJ2-4	TRBV18	TRBD1	-	CASSPGTGGNIQYF	TGTGCCAGCTCACCCGGGACAGGGGGAAACATTCAGTACTTC
TRBJ1-2	TRBV20-1	-	-	CSARKDTRYTF	TGCAGTGCTAGAAAGGACACCCGATACACCTTC
TRBJ2-2	TRBV4-1	TRBD2	few	CASSRGRVAGELFF	TGCGCCAGCAGCCGAGGGAGGGTTGCCGGGGAGCTGTTTTTT
TRBJ1-3	TRBV6-5	-	-	CASSYFAGGNTIYF	TGTGCCAGCAGTTACTTTGCAGGTGGAAACACCATATATTTT